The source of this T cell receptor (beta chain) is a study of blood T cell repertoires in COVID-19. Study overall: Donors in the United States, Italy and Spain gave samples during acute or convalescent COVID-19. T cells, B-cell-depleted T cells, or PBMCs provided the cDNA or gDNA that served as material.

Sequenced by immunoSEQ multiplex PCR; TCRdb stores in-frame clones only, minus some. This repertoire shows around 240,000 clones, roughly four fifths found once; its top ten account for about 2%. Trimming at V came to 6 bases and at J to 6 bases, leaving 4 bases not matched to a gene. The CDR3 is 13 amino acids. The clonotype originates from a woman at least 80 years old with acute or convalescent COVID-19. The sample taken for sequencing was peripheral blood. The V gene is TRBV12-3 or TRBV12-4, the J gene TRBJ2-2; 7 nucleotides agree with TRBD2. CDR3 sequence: CASSPRGAGELFF. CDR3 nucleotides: TGTGCCAGCAGCCCTCGGGGGGCCGGGGAGCTGTTTTTT.